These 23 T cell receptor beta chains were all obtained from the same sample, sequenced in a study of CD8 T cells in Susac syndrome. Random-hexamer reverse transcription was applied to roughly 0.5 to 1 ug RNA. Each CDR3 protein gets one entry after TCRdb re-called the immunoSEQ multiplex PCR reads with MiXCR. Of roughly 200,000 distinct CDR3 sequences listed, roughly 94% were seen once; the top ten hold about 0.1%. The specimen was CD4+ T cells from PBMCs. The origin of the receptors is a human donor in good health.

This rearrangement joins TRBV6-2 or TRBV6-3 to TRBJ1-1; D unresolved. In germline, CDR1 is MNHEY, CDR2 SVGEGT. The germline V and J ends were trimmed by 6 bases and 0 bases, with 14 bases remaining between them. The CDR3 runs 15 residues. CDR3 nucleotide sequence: TGTGCCAGCAGGGAACCACCACGGATGAACACTGAAGCTTTCTTT. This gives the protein CASREPPRMNTEAFF.

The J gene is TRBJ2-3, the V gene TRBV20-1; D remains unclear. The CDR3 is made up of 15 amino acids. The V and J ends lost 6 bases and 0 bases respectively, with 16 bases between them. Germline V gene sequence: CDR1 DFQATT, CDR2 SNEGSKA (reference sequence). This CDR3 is CSAQSAIYSTDTQYF. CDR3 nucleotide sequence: TGCAGTGCCCAAAGCGCTATCTACAGCACAGATACGCAGTATTTT.

CDR3 DNA sequence: TGCAGTGCTAGGTCTAGCTTCTCCTACGAGCAGTACTTC. This translates into CSARSSFSYEQYF. The rearrangement uses TRBV20-1 and TRBJ2-7, with D possibly TRBD2 on 5 matching bases. CDR3 length equals 13 residues. Germline values: CDR1 DFQATT, CDR2 SNEGSKA (reference sequence). With 3 bases removed from V and 0 bases from J, the gap between germline ends came to 9 bases.

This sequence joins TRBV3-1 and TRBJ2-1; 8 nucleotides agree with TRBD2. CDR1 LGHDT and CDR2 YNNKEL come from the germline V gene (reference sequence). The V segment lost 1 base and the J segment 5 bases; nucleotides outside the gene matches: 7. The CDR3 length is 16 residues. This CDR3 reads CASSQVYGRVNNEQFF. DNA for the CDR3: TGTGCCAGCAGCCAAGTATACGGGAGGGTCAACAATGAGCAGTTCTTC.

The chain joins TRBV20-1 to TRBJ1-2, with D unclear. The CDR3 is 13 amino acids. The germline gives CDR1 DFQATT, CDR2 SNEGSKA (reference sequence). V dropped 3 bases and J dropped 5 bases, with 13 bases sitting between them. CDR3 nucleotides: TGCAGTGCTAGCGAGCCTACTGGGTATGGCTACACCTTC. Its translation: CSASEPTGYGYTF.

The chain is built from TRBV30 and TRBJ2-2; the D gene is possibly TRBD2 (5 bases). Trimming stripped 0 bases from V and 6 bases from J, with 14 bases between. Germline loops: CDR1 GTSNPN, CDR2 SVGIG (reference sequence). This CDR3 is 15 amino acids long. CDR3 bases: TGTGCCTGGAGTGTATCCCCTTCCGGGGCCGGGGAGCTGTTTTTT. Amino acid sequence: CAWSVSPSGAGELFF.

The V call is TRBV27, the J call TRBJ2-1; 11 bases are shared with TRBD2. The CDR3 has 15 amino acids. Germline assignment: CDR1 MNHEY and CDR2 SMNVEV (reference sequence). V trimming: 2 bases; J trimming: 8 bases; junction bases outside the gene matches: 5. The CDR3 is CASSLRLAGGDEQFF. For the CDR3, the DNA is TGTGCCAGCAGTTTACGTCTAGCGGGAGGCGATGAGCAGTTCTTC.

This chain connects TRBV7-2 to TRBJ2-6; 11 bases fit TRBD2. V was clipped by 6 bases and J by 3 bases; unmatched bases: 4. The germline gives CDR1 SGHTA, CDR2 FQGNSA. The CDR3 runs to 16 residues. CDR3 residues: CASSLAGGDGANVLTF. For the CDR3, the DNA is TGTGCCAGCAGTCTAGCGGGAGGAGATGGGGCCAACGTCCTGACTTTC.

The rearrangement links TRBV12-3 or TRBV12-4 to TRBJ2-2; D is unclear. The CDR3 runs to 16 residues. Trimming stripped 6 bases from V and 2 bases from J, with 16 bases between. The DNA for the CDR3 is TGTGCCAGCAGAGACCTAGGTGTGAGAAACACCGGGGAGCTGTTTTTT. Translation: CASRDLGVRNTGELFF.

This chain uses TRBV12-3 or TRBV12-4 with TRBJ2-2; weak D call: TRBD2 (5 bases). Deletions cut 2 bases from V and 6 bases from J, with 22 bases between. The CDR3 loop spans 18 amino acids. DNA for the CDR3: TGTGCCAGCAGTTTACCGCAGCTCCTAACTAGTCGGGCCGGGGAGCTGTTTTTT. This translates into CASSLPQLLTSRAGELFF.

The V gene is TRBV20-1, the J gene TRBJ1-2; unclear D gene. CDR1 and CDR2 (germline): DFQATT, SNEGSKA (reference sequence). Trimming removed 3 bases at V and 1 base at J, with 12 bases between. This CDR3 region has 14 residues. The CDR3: CSASLRAHNYGYTF. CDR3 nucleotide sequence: TGCAGTGCTAGTCTGAGGGCGCATAACTATGGCTACACCTTC.

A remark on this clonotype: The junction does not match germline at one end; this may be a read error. DNA for the CDR3: TGTGCCAGCAGCCCTTTCACACTAGCCAGCACACATACGCAGTATTTT. Translated: CASSPFTLASTHTQYF. The V call is TRBV7-9, the J call TRBJ2-3; weak D call: TRBD2 (6 bases). From germline, CDR1 is SEHNR and CDR2 FQNEAQ (reference sequence). The CDR3 is 16 residues long.

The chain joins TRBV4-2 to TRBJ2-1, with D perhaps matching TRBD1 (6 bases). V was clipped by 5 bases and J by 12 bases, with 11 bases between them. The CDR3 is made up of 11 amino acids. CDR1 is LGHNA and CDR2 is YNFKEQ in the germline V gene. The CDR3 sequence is CASSGDNGQFF. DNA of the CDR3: TGTGCCAGCAGCGGGGACAACGGGCAGTTCTTC.

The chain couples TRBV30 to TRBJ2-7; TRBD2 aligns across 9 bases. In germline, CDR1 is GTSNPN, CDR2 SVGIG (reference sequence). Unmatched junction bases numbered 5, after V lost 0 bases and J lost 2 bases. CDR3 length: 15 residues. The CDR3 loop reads CAWSVKSSGAYEQYF. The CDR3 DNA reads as TGTGCCTGGAGTGTAAAATCTAGCGGGGCCTACGAGCAGTACTTC.

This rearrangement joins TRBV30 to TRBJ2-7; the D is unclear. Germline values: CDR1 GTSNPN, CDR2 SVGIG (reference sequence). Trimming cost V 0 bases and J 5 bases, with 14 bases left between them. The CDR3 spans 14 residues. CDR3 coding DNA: TGTGCCTGGAGTGTACGCAGGTCCGCCGACGAGCAGTACTTC. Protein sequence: CAWSVRRSADEQYF.

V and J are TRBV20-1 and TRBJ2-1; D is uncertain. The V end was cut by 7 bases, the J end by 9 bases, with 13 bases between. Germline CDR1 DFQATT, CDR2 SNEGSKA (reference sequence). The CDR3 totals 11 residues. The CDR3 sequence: CSGVLSREQFF. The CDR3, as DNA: TGCAGTGGAGTCCTCTCCCGTGAGCAGTTCTTC.

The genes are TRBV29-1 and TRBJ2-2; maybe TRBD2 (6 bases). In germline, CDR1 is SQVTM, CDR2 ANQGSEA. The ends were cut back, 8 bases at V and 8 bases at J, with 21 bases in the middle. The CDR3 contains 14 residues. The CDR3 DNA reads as TGCAGCATACGGACTTCCTCGGGGGTTGGGGAGCTGTTTTTT. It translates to CSIRTSSGVGELFF.

The CDR3 region is CSASDSNTYEQYF. The CDR3 nucleotides are TGCAGTGCTAGCGACAGTAACACCTACGAGCAGTACTTC. This chain links TRBV20-1 with TRBJ2-7; tentative D call: TRBD1 (5 bases). The CDR3 sequence is 13 residues long. Germline CDR1 is DFQATT and CDR2 is SNEGSKA (reference sequence). V gave up 3 bases and J gave up 2 bases, with 11 bases separating them.

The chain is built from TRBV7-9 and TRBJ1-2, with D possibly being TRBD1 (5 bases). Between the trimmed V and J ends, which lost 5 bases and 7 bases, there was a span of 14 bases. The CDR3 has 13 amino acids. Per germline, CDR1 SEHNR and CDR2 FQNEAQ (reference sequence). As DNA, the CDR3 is TGTGCCAGCAGCCCGGGGGTCGGCCGTGGCTACACCTTC. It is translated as CASSPGVGRGYTF.

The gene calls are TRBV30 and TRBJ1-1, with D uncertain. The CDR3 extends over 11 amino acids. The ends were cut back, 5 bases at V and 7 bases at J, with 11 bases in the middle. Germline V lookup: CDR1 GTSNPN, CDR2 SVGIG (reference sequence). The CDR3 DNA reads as TGTGCCTGGCTGGTAGAGCGTGAAGCTTTCTTT. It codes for CAWLVEREAFF.

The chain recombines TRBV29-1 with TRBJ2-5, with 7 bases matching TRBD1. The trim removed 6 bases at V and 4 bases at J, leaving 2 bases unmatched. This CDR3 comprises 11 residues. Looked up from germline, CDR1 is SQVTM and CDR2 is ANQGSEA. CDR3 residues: CSVRTGETQYF. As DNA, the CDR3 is TGCAGCGTCCGGACAGGAGAGACCCAGTACTTC.

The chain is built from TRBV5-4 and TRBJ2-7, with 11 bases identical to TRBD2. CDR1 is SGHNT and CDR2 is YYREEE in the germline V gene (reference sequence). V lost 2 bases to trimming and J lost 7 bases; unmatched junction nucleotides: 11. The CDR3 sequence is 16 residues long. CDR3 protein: CASSLGTSGTQVEQYF. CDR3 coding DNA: TGTGCCAGCAGCTTAGGGACTAGCGGTACCCAGGTGGAGCAGTACTTC. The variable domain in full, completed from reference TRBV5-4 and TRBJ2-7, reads ETGVTQSPTHLIKTRGQQVTLRCSSQSGHNTVSWYQQALGQGPQFIFQYYREEENGRGNFPPRFSGLQFPNYSSELNVNALELDDSALYLCASSLGTSGTQVEQYFGPGTRLTVT.

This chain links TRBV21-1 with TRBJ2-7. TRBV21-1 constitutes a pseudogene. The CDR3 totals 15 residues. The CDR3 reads CASSPRVGTFYEQYF. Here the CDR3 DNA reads TGTGCCAGCAGCCCCAGGGTAGGGACCTTCTACGAGCAGTACTTC.